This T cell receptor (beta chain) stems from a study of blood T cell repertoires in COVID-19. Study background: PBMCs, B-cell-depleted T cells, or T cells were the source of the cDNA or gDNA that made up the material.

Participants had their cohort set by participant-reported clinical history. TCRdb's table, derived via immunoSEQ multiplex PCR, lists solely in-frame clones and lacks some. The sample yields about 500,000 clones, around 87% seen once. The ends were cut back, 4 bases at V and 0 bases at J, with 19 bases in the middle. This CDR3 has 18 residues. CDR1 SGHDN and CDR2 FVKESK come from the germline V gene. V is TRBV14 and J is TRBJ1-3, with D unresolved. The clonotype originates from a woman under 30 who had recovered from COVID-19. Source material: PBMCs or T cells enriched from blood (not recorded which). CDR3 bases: TGTGCCAGCAGCCCCACACGGGAACTCTATGGCTCTGGAAACACCATATATTTT. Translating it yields CASSPTRELYGSGNTIYF.